The 12 T cell receptor beta chains given below trace back to one sample, sequenced in a study of T-cell memory formation after mild COVID-19. Each CDR3 protein is one row after TCRdb ran MiXCR on the 5' RACE reads. The sample records roughly 280,000 distinct CDR3 sequences, about 16% being singletons. The specimen was PBMCs or a T cell subset sorted from them (not recorded which). Receptors originate from a man younger than 30 who had mild COVID-19 (a few samples of this study predate the infection). Cell type and time point are not known.

This chain connects TRBV3-1 to TRBJ2-3; TRBD2 is a possible D gene (7 bases). The germline V gene has CDR1 LGHDT and CDR2 YNNKEL (reference sequence). The V and J ends lost 4 bases and 4 bases respectively, with 21 bases between them. The CDR3 covers 17 residues. CDR3 sequence reads: CASSLPRGRDVADTQYF. CDR3 nucleotide sequence: TGTGCCAGCAGCCTCCCGCGGGGGCGTGACGTGGCAGATACGCAGTATTTT.

This clonotype showed up many times. The chain combines TRBV5-1 with TRBJ2-1; 12 bases map to TRBD2. CDR3 length: 16 amino acids. Germline values: CDR1 SGHRS, CDR2 YFSETQ. V trimming: 4 bases; J trimming: 5 bases; junction bases outside the gene matches: 7. The CDR3 reads CASSTQPSGGDNEQFF. The CDR3 DNA reads TGCGCCAGCAGCACACAACCTAGCGGGGGGGACAATGAGCAGTTCTTC. Using reference TRBV5-1 and TRBJ2-1 for the parts outside the CDR3, the full variable domain is KAGVTQTPRYLIKTRGQQVTLSCSPISGHRSVSWYQQTPGQGLQFLFEYFSETQRNKGNFPGRFSGRQFSNSRSEMNVSTLELGDSALYLCASSTQPSGGDNEQFFGPGTRLTVL.

The chain uses TRBV11-2 and TRBJ2-7, with D tentatively TRBD1 or TRBD2 (5 bases each). The germline gives CDR1 SGHAT, CDR2 FQNNGV. The CDR3 consists of 15 residues. V was shortened by 4 bases and J by 0 bases, with 13 bases between the two germline ends. In nucleotides, the CDR3 is TGTGCCAGCAGCTGGGGGACGGGAAGCTCCTACGAGCAGTACTTC. As protein: CASSWGTGSSYEQYF. Complete variable domain (other parts from reference TRBV11-2 and TRBJ2-7): EAGVAQSPRYKIIEKRQSVAFWCNPISGHATLYWYQQILGQGPKLLIQFQNNGVVDDSQLPKDRFSAERLKGVDSTLKIQPAKLEDSAVYLCASSWGTGSSYEQYFGPGTRLTVT.

V and J are TRBV5-1 and TRBJ1-1, with D tentatively TRBD1 (5 bases). Germline V gives CDR1 SGHRS, CDR2 YFSETQ. This CDR3 comprises 16 residues. V dropped 4 bases and J dropped 0 bases, with 16 bases sitting between them. CDR3 in DNA: TGCGCCAGCAGCCGAGAAGCGACAGTCGTGAACACTGAAGCTTTCTTT. Translated: CASSREATVVNTEAFF.

The gene calls are TRBV28 and TRBJ1-2; weak D call: TRBD1 (6 bases). Germline CDR1 is MDHEN and CDR2 is SYDVKM. CDR3 length: 13 residues. Trimming cost V 1 base and J 4 bases, with 7 bases left between them. The DNA for the CDR3 is TGTGCCAGCAGTTTATTGGACAGCTATGGCTACACCTTC. This translates into CASSLLDSYGYTF.

This clonotype was detected a few times. This rearrangement joins TRBV7-9 to TRBJ1-5; TRBD1 matches 7 bases. The V and J ends lost 3 bases and 7 bases, in that order; junction bases with no gene match: 6. Germline V gene data show CDR1 as SEHNR and CDR2 as FQNEAQ (reference sequence). There are 14 residues in the CDR3. The CDR3 DNA reads as TGTGCCAGCAGCTTGACAGGGTCGGGACAGCCCCAGCATTTT. Its translation is CASSLTGSGQPQHF. Full variable domain (missing parts from reference TRBV7-9 and TRBJ1-5): DTGVSQNPRHKITKRGQNVTFRCDPISEHNRLYWYRQTLGQGPEFLTYFQNEAQLEKSRLLSDRFSAERPKGSFSTLEIQRTEQGDSAMYLCASSLTGSGQPQHFGDGTRLSIL.

This clonotype has more than one count but fewer than ten. This sequence joins TRBV7-8 and TRBJ2-7, with TRBD2 matching over 9 bases. Germline CDR1 reads SGHVS; CDR2 reads FQNEAQ. This CDR3 region has 15 residues. The ends lost 3 bases at V and 2 bases at J; junction bases unmatched: 5. The CDR3 sequence: CASSLGLAGTYEQYV. The CDR3 nucleotides read TGTGCCAGCAGCTTGGGGCTAGCGGGGACCTACGAGCAGTACGTC.

Only a few counts were recorded for this clonotype. The genes are TRBV19 and TRBJ1-2; possibly TRBD1 for D (5 bases). The V and J ends lost 3 bases and 1 base respectively, with 12 bases between them. The CDR3 has 15 residues. Germline-derived CDR1 and CDR2 are LNHDA and SQIVND (reference sequence). CDR3 amino acids: CASSMEGSLNYGYTF. DNA of the CDR3: TGTGCCAGTAGTATGGAGGGGTCCCTTAACTATGGCTACACCTTC.

This clonotype was picked up a small number of times. DNA for the CDR3: TGTGCCAGCAGTGAAGCGGGGGTCGGCTACACCTTC. Translating it yields CASSEAGVGYTF. The chain has TRBV6-1 and TRBJ1-2; the D gene is possibly TRBD1 (5 bases). CDR3 length: 12 residues. Germline CDR1 reads MNHNS; CDR2 reads SASEGT. The V end lost 0 bases, the J end lost 8 bases, and 7 bases lay between the germline ends.

The genes are TRBV20-1 and TRBJ1-1, with a weak D call TRBD1 (5 bases). Germline CDR1 reads DFQATT; CDR2 reads SNEGSKA (reference sequence). Trimming took off 3 bases at V and 2 bases at J, with 13 bases between the two ends. The CDR3 is 14 residues long. Here the CDR3 reads CSARGPLSNTEAFF. The CDR3, as DNA: TGCAGTGCTAGGGGACCGTTATCCAACACTGAAGCTTTCTTT.

V and J are TRBV6-1 and TRBJ2-1, with D tentatively TRBD1 (5 bases). The germline gives CDR1 MNHNS, CDR2 SASEGT. Trimming removed 4 bases from V and 0 bases from J, with 13 bases in between. The CDR3 covers 16 residues. This CDR3 is CASSGNRRGSYNEQFF. The CDR3, as DNA: TGTGCCAGCAGTGGAAACCGAAGGGGCTCCTACAATGAGCAGTTCTTC.

CDR3 sequence (DNA): TGTGCCAGCACCCAGCACAATGAGCAGTTCTTC. Amino acid sequence: CASTQHNEQFF. The V and J genes are TRBV6-2 or TRBV6-3 and TRBJ2-1; D not certain. Germline V gives CDR1 MNHEY, CDR2 SVGEGT. The CDR3 consists of 11 residues. V lost 7 bases and J 5 bases, leaving 6 bases between the germline ends.